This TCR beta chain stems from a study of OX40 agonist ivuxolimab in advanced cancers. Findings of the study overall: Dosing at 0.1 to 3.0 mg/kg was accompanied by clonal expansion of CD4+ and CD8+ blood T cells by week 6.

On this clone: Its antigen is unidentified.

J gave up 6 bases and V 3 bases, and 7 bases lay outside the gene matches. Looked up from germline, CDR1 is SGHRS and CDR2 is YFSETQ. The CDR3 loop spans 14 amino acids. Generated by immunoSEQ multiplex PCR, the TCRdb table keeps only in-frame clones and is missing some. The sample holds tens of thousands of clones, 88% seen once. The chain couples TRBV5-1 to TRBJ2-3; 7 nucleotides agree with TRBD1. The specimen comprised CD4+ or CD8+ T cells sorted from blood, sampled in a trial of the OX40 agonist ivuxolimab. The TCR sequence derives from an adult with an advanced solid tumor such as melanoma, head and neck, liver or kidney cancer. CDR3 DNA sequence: TGCGCCAGCAGCTGGGGGACAGCGGTCGATACGCAGTATTTT. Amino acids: CASSWGTAVDTQYF. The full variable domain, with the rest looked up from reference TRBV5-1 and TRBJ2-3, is KAGVTQTPRYLIKTRGQQVTLSCSPISGHRSVSWYQQTPGQGLQFLFEYFSETQRNKGNFPGRFSGRQFSNSRSEMNVSTLELGDSALYLCASSWGTAVDTQYFGPGTRLTVL.